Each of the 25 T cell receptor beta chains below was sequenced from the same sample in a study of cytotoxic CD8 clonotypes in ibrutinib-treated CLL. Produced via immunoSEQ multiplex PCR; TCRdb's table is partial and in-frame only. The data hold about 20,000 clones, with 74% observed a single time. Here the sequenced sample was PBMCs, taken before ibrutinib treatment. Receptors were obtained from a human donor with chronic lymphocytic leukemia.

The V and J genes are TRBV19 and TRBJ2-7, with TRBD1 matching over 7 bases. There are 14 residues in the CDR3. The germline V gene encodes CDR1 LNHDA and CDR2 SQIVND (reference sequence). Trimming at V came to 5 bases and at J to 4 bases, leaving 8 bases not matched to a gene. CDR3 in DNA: TGTGCCAGTAGTTCCGGACAGGTAACTTACGAGCAGTACTTC. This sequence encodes CASSSGQVTYEQYF.

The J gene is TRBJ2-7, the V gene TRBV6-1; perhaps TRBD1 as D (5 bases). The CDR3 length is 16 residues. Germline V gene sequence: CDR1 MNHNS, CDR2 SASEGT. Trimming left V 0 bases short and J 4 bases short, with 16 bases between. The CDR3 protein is CASSEAWGAGRYEQYF. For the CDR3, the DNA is TGTGCCAGCAGTGAAGCATGGGGCGCAGGGCGGTACGAGCAGTACTTC.

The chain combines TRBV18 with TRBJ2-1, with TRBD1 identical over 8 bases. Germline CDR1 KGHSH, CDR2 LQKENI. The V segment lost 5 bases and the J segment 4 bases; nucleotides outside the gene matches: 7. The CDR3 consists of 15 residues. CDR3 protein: CASSAVGTGYNEQFF. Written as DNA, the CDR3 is TGTGCCAGCTCAGCCGTCGGGACAGGATACAATGAGCAGTTCTTC.

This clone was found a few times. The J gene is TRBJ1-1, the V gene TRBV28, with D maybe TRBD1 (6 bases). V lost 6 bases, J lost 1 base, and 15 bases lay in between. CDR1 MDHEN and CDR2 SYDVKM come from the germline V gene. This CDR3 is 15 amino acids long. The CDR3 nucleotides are TGTGCCAGCAGACCCCAGAGGGGGAAGAACACTGAAGCTTTCTTT. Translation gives CASRPQRGKNTEAFF.

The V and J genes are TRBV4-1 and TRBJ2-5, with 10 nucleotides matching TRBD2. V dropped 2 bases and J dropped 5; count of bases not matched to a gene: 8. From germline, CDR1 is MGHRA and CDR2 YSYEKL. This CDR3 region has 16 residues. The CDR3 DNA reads TGCGCCAGCAGCCAAAGGGTTAGCGGGGGGAGGGAGACCCAGTACTTC. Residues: CASSQRVSGGRETQYF.

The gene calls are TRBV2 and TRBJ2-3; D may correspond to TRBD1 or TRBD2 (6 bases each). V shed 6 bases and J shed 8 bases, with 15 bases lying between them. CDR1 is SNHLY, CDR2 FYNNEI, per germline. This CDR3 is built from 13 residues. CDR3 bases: TGTGCCAGCAGCGGGGGCGCCCAAGGTACGCAGTATTTT. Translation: CASSGGAQGTQYF.

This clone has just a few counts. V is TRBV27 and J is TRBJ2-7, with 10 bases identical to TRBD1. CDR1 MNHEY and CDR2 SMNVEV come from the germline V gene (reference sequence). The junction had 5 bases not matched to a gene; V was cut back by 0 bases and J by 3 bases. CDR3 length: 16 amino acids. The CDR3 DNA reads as TGTGCCAGCAGTTTATCCCGGACAGGGGGTGGCTACGAGCAGTACTTC. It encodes CASSLSRTGGGYEQYF.

This CDR3 is CASRDRGNYGYTF. As DNA, the CDR3 is TGTGCCTCCCGGGACAGGGGTAACTATGGCTACACCTTC. This chain connects TRBV19 to TRBJ1-2; TRBD1 agrees at 10 bases. CDR3 size: 13 residues. Germline CDR1 reads LNHDA; CDR2 reads SQIVND (reference sequence). The V segment lost 11 bases and the J segment 1 base; nucleotides outside the gene matches: 4.

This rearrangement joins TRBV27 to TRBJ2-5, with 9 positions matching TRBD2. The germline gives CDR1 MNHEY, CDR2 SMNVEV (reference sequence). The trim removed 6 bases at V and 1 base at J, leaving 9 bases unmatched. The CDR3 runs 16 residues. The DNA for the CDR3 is TGTGCCAGCAGCTCAAGCTCGACTAGCGGCCAAGAGACCCAGTACTTC. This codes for CASSSSSTSGQETQYF.

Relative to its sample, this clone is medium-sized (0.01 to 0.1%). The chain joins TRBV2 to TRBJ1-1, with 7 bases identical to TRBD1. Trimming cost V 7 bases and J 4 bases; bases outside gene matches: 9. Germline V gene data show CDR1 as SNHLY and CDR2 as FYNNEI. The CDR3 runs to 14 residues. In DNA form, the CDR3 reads TGTGCCAGCACCACAGGGGATAGAGGCACTGAAGCTTTCTTT. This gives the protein CASTTGDRGTEAFF.

The CDR3, as DNA: TGTGCCAGCAGCACGGGACTAGCGGGAGGCCATGTTGAGCAGTTCTTC. Its translation is CASSTGLAGGHVEQFF. The rearrangement uses TRBV9 and TRBJ2-1; TRBD2 matches at 15 bases. Germline-derived CDR1 and CDR2 are SGDLS and YYNGEE. V shed 4 bases, J shed 9 bases, and the junction held 8 bases outside the gene matches. The CDR3 sequence is 16 residues long.

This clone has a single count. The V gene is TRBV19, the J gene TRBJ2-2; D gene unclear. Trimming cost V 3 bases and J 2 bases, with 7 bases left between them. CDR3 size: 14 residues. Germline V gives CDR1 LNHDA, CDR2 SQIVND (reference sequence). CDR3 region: CASSIASNTGELFF. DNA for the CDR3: TGTGCCAGTAGTATCGCCAGCAACACCGGGGAGCTGTTTTTT.

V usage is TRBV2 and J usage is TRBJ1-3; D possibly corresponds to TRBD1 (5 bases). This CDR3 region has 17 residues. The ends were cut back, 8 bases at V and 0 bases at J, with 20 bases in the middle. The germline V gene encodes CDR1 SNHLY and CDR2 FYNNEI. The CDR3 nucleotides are TGTGCCAGCCTCGGGGGGGGTCCGGGACTCTCTGGAAACACCATATATTTT. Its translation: CASLGGGPGLSGNTIYF.

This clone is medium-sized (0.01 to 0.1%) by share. CDR3 loop: CATSGQGAPGETQYF. The CDR3 DNA sequence: TGTGCCACCAGCGGACAGGGGGCTCCAGGAGAGACCCAGTACTTC. This chain connects TRBV15 to TRBJ2-5; 11 bases fit TRBD1. J was trimmed by 4 bases and V by 5 bases; bases with no gene match: 6. The CDR3 is made up of 15 amino acids. Looked up from germline, CDR1 is LNHNV and CDR2 is YYDKDF (reference sequence).

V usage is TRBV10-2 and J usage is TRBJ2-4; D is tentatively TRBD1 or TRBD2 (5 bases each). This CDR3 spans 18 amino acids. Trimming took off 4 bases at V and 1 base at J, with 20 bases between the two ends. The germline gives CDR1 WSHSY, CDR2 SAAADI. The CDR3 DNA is TGCGCCAGCAGTGTTTCAATTCGAGGGACGGTGGCCAAAAACATTCAGTACTTC. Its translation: CASSVSIRGTVAKNIQYF.

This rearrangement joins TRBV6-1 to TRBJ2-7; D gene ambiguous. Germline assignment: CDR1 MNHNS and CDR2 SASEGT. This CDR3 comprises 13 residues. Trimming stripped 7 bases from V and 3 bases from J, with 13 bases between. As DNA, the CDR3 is TGTGCCAGCACCAACCGGAGAGGCTACGAGCAGTACTTC. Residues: CASTNRRGYEQYF.

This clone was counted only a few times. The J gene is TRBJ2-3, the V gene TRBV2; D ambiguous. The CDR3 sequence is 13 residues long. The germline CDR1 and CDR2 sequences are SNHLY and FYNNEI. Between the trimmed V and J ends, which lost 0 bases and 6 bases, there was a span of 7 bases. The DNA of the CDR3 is TGTGCCAGCAGTGAAGCGCTTGAGGATACGCAGTATTTT. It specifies CASSEALEDTQYF.

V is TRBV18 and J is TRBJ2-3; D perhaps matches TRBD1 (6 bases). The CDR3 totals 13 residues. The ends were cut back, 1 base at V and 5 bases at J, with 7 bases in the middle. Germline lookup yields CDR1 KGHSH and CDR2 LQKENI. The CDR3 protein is CASSPRTVDTQYF. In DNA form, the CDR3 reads TGTGCCAGCTCACCACGGACAGTAGATACGCAGTATTTT.

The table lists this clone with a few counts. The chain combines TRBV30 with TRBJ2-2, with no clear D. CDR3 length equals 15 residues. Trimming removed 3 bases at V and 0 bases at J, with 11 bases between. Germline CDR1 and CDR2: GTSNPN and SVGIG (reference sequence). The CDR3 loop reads CAWSKSITNTGELFF. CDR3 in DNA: TGTGCCTGGAGCAAATCAATCACGAACACCGGGGAGCTGTTTTTT.

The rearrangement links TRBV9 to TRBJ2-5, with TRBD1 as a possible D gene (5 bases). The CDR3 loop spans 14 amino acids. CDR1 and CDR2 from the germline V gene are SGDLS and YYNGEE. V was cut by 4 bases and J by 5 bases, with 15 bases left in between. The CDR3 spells CASSPSGQGETQYF. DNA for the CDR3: TGTGCCAGCAGCCCAAGTGGCCAGGGTGAGACCCAGTACTTC.

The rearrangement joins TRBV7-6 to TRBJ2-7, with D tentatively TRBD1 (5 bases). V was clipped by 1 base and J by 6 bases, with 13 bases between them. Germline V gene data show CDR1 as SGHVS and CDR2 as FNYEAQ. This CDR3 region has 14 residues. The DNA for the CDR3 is TGTGCCAGCAGCTTAGGGGGCCAGGGAAGCGAGCAGTACTTC. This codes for CASSLGGQGSEQYF.

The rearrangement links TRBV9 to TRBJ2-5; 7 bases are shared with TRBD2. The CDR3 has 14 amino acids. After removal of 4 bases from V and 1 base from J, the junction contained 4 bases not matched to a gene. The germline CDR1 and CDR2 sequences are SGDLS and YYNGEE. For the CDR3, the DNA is TGTGCCAGCAGCCCCACTAGCGCCCAAGAGACCCAGTACTTC. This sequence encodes CASSPTSAQETQYF.

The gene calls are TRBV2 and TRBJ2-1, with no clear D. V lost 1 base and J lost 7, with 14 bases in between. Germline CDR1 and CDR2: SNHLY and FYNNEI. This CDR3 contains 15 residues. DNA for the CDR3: TGTGCCAGCAGTGAAGTTTTCGGTAGAAGGAATGAGCAGTTCTTC. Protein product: CASSEVFGRRNEQFF.

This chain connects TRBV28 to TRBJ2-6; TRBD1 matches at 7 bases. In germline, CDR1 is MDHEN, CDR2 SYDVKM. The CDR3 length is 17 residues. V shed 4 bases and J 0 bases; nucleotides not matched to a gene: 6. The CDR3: CASSSGQWGSGANVLTF. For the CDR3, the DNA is TGTGCCAGCAGTTCGGGACAGTGGGGCTCTGGGGCCAACGTCCTGACTTTC.

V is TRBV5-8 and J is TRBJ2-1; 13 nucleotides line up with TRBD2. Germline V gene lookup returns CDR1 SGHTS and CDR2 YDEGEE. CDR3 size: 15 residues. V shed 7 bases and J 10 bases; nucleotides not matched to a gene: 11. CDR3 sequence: CASYGLAGALGEQFF. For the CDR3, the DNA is TGTGCCAGCTACGGACTAGCGGGAGCCCTCGGGGAGCAGTTCTTC.